One TCR beta chain is described in this entry. An equimolar mix of two oligonucleotides served as the beta constant-region primer for TRBC1 and TRBC2. Four rounds of PCR amplified the ligated cDNA using nested alpha and beta constant-region primers plus SP2. MiXCR was run by TCRdb on the UMI-ligation and nested PCR reads, yielding one entry per CDR3 protein. The sample shows 100,000 to 150,000 distinct CDR3 sequences, about 36% of them seen only once. This sample stems from a study of naive and memory T cell subsets. The CDR3 covers 11 residues. CDR1 and CDR2 from the germline V gene are MNHNY and SVGAGI (reference sequence). Between the trimmed V and J ends, which lost 2 bases and 7 bases, there was a span of 5 bases.

The sequenced sample consisted of central memory CD4+ T cells from blood. The J gene is TRBJ1-1, the V gene TRBV6-6; no firm D call. The clonotype comes from a human donor in good health. CDR3 sequence reads: CASSYTNEAFF. The CDR3 DNA reads TGTGCCAGCAGTTACACTAATGAAGCTTTCTTT.